The 31 T cell receptor beta chains below come from one sample, sequenced in a study of blood T cell repertoires in COVID-19. Sequencing used immunoSEQ multiplex PCR; TCRdb keeps in-frame clones, though not all of them. The sample yields 55,000 to 80,000 clones, 82% seen once. The specimen was peripheral blood. These receptor sequences come from a man older than 75 with active COVID-19.

The chain uses TRBV4-3 and TRBJ2-2; D unresolved. The CDR3 runs 13 residues. Trimming took 0 bases from V and 6 from J, leaving 5 bases between them. The germline CDR1 and CDR2 sequences are LGHNA and YSLEER. The CDR3 coding sequence is TGCGCCAGCAGCCAAGAATCGGCCGGGGAGCTGTTTTTT. Protein product: CASSQESAGELFF.

V usage is TRBV4-1 and J usage is TRBJ1-1, with 8 positions matching TRBD1. CDR3 size: 16 residues. Looked up from germline, CDR1 is MGHRA and CDR2 is YSYEKL. Trimming at V came to 3 bases and at J to 3 bases, leaving 9 bases not matched to a gene. CDR3 residues: CASSHIDRGFDTEAFF. CDR3 DNA: TGCGCCAGCAGCCATATCGACAGGGGATTCGACACTGAAGCTTTCTTT.

The chain is built from TRBV6-4 and TRBJ2-5; D possibly corresponds to TRBD2 (6 bases). The CDR3 contains 14 residues. The V and J ends lost 6 bases and 9 bases respectively, with 20 bases between them. Germline lookup yields CDR1 MRHNA and CDR2 SNTAGT. CDR3 sequence reads: CASSQLAGETAQYF. The DNA of the CDR3 is TGTGCCAGCAGCCAACTAGCCGGGGAGACTGCCCAGTACTTC.

This clone was counted only a few times. The chain has TRBV12-5 and TRBJ1-2, with D perhaps matching TRBD1 (5 bases). CDR3 length: 13 amino acids. Germline CDR1 reads LGHNT; CDR2 reads FRNRAP. V was shortened by 6 bases and J by 3 bases, with 11 bases between the two germline ends. CDR3 region: CASGPQGYYGYTF. The DNA of the CDR3 is TGTGCTAGTGGGCCCCAGGGTTACTATGGCTACACCTTC.

J is TRBJ1-1 and V is TRBV5-6; a weak D match, TRBD1 (6 bases). The CDR3 extends over 17 amino acids. CDR1 SGHDT and CDR2 YYEEEE come from the germline V gene. V gave up 2 bases and J gave up 6 bases, with 23 bases separating them. The chain's CDR3 is CASSFWKEGDLRAEAFF. The CDR3 nucleotides are TGTGCCAGCAGCTTTTGGAAAGAGGGGGACCTCAGGGCTGAAGCTTTCTTT.

The genes are TRBV7-2 and TRBJ2-7; no reliable D call. V lost 2 bases and J lost 3, with 8 bases in between. The CDR3 extends over 13 amino acids. Germline CDR1 SGHTA, CDR2 FQGNSA. Written as DNA, the CDR3 is TGTGCCAGCAGCTTATATGTATTCTACGAGCAGTACTTC. Its translation is CASSLYVFYEQYF.

The genes are TRBV3-1 (or the pseudogene TRBV3-2) and TRBJ2-1; 8 positions agree with TRBD1. The CDR3 spans 18 residues. Looked up from germline, CDR1 is LGHDT and CDR2 is YNNKEL (reference sequence). V dropped 1 base and J dropped 5; count of bases not matched to a gene: 13. CDR3 protein: CASSQVLTGTGVHNEQFF. Written as DNA, the CDR3 is TGTGCCAGCAGCCAAGTATTGACCGGGACAGGAGTCCACAATGAGCAGTTCTTC.

V gene TRBV27 combines with J gene TRBJ2-3; 7 nucleotides line up with TRBD2. The germline gives CDR1 MNHEY, CDR2 SMNVEV (reference sequence). Trimming removed 0 bases from V and 4 bases from J; junction bases left unmatched: 7. CDR3 length: 16 residues. CDR3 residues: CASSLSGGRGADTQYF. In DNA form, the CDR3 reads TGTGCCAGCAGTTTATCGGGCGGGAGAGGAGCAGATACGCAGTATTTT.

The J gene is TRBJ1-1, the V gene TRBV28, with 7 bases identical to TRBD1. This CDR3 spans 14 amino acids. Germline CDR1 is MDHEN and CDR2 is SYDVKM. V shed 7 bases, J shed 1 base, and the junction held 6 bases outside the gene matches. CDR3 coding DNA: TGTGCCAGCATTATTCGACAGGGGAACACTGAAGCTTTCTTT. Amino acids: CASIIRQGNTEAFF.

This sequence joins TRBV28 and TRBJ1-1; the match to TRBD1 covers 7 bases. This CDR3 region has 15 residues. The germline CDR1 and CDR2 sequences are MDHEN and SYDVKM. Trimming at V came to 7 bases and at J to 1 base, leaving 9 bases not matched to a gene. In DNA, the CDR3 is TGTGCCAGCAAGACCCGGGGACAGACGAACACTGAAGCTTTCTTT. Translated, it gives CASKTRGQTNTEAFF. Supplemented by reference TRBV28 and TRBJ1-1, the full variable domain reads DVKVTQSSRYLVKRTGEKVFLECVQDMDHENMFWYRQDPGLGLRLIYFSYDVKMKEKGDIPEGYSVSREKKERFSLILESASTNQTSMYLCASKTRGQTNTEAFFGQGTRLTVV.

The genes are TRBV7-2 and TRBJ2-5; D gene unclear. Deletions cut 4 bases from V and 2 bases from J, with 17 bases between. Germline V gene sequence: CDR1 SGHTA, CDR2 FQGNSA. The CDR3 is 16 amino acids. Here the CDR3 reads CASSSQGYQLQETQYF. Written as DNA, the CDR3 is TGTGCCAGCAGCTCCCAAGGCTACCAACTACAAGAGACCCAGTACTTC.

V gene TRBV5-1 combines with J gene TRBJ2-5; D may be TRBD1 (6 bases). The germline V gene has CDR1 SGHRS and CDR2 YFSETQ. V was trimmed by 0 bases and J by 1 base, leaving 10 bases between them. The CDR3 consists of 15 residues. CDR3 nucleotide sequence: TGCGCCAGCAGCTTGGCGGGACATGGCCAAGAGACCCAGTACTTC. This encodes CASSLAGHGQETQYF.

This clone was detected only once. The chain links TRBV5-5 to TRBJ1-5; TRBD1 might be the D (6 bases). Trimming took off 4 bases at V and 0 bases at J, with 8 bases between the two ends. This CDR3 is 14 amino acids long. Germline CDR1 and CDR2: SGHKS and YYEKEE (reference sequence). The CDR3 sequence: CASSLDSSNQPQHF. Written as DNA, the CDR3 is TGTGCCAGCAGCCTGGACAGTAGCAATCAGCCCCAGCATTTT.

This rearrangement joins TRBV5-1 to TRBJ2-2, with a possible D match to TRBD1 (5 bases). The germline CDR1 and CDR2 sequences are SGHRS and YFSETQ. This CDR3 comprises 13 residues. V lost 7 bases and J 6 bases, leaving 13 bases between the germline ends. The CDR3, as DNA: TGCGCCAGCGGTCAGGGTCTACCCGGGGAGCTGTTTTTT. Its protein product is CASGQGLPGELFF.

The J gene is TRBJ1-5, the V gene TRBV7-8; D is possibly TRBD1 (5 bases). CDR3 length equals 16 residues. CDR1 and CDR2 from the germline V gene are SGHVS and FQNEAQ. Trimming left V 1 base short and J 5 bases short, with 15 bases between. The CDR3 sequence: CASSLGAGGVDQPQHF. As DNA, the CDR3 is TGTGCCAGCAGCTTAGGGGCGGGGGGTGTGGATCAGCCCCAGCATTTT. Looking up the rest from reference TRBV7-8 and TRBJ1-5 gives the full variable domain: GAGVSQSPRYKVAKRGQDVALRCDPISGHVSLFWYQQALGQGPEFLTYFQNEAQLDKSGLPSDRFFAERPEGSVSTLKIQRTQQEDSAVYLCASSLGAGGVDQPQHFGDGTRLSIL.

This clone was detected once. The V call is TRBV24-1, the J call TRBJ2-5; TRBD1 aligns across 11 bases. The CDR3 length is 15 residues. V dropped 4 bases and J dropped 4; count of bases not matched to a gene: 4. Germline loops: CDR1 KGHDR, CDR2 SFDVKD. CDR3 region: CATSEAGTGGETQYF. The CDR3 DNA sequence: TGTGCCACCAGTGAGGCCGGGACAGGGGGAGAGACCCAGTACTTC.

V usage is TRBV18 and J usage is TRBJ1-1, with TRBD1 matching 10 bases. J lost 6 bases, V lost 0 bases, and 7 bases had no gene match. This CDR3 has 16 residues. Looked up from germline, CDR1 is KGHSH and CDR2 is LQKENI. The CDR3 coding sequence is TGTGCCAGCTCACCACCTTACTCGACAGGGGGCTCTGAAGCTTTCTTT. Encoded protein: CASSPPYSTGGSEAFF.

The chain has TRBV18 and TRBJ1-6; D uncertain. CDR1 is KGHSH, CDR2 LQKENI, per germline. This CDR3 region has 14 residues. V was clipped by 3 bases and J by 6 bases, with 9 bases between them. CDR3 residues: CASSPDMGNSPLHF. CDR3 bases: TGTGCCAGCTCACCCGACATGGGTAATTCACCCCTCCACTTT.

This clone was seen a handful of times. This rearrangement joins TRBV3-1 (or the pseudogene TRBV3-2) to TRBJ2-7; D remains unclear. There are 15 residues in the CDR3. Trimming shortened V by 4 bases and J by 0 bases, and 13 bases separated the two germline ends. The germline CDR1 and CDR2 sequences are LGHDT and YNNKEL (reference sequence). The CDR3, as DNA: TGTGCCAGCAGCCGAGATACCTTGAGCTCCTACGAGCAGTACTTC. Translated, it gives CASSRDTLSSYEQYF.

This clone turned up a few times. The chain combines TRBV27 with TRBJ1-2; 7 bases match TRBD1. The CDR3 is made up of 14 amino acids. Trimming removed 3 bases from V and 4 bases from J; junction bases left unmatched: 5. CDR1 is MNHEY and CDR2 is SMNVEV in the germline V gene (reference sequence). CDR3 coding DNA: TGTGCCAGCAGTTTCGACAGGGCGGGCTATGGCTACACCTTC. It yields the protein CASSFDRAGYGYTF.

This clone was observed once. The chain employs TRBV6-5 and TRBJ1-5; weak D call: TRBD1 (5 bases). The CDR3 spans 15 residues. V was pared by 3 bases and J by 2 bases, with 11 bases between. Germline V lookup: CDR1 MNHEY, CDR2 SVGAGI. The CDR3: CASSYQGIGNQPQHF. In nucleotides, the CDR3 is TGTGCCAGCAGTTATCAGGGTATTGGCAATCAGCCCCAGCATTTT.

The chain links TRBV7-8 to TRBJ2-2; the D is unclear. The V gene's germline CDR1 is SGHVS and CDR2 FQNEAQ. The CDR3 loop spans 15 amino acids. Trimming left V 5 bases short and J 1 base short, with 11 bases between. This CDR3 reads CASSPHQVNTGELFF. In DNA form, the CDR3 reads TGTGCCAGCAGCCCCCACCAGGTGAACACCGGGGAGCTGTTTTTT.

The chain uses TRBV19 and TRBJ2-5; 7 nucleotides align to TRBD2. CDR1 is LNHDA, CDR2 SQIVND, per germline (reference sequence). This CDR3 spans 14 amino acids. The junction had 8 bases not matched to a gene; V was cut back by 7 bases and J by 3 bases. CDR3 region: CASNNRGGKETQYF. The CDR3 nucleotides are TGTGCCAGTAACAATCGCGGGGGTAAAGAGACCCAGTACTTC.

The chain uses TRBV7-2 and TRBJ2-3; D is uncertain. Germline CDR1 SGHTA, CDR2 FQGNSA. The CDR3 length is 15 residues. V shed 5 bases and J shed 4 bases, with 16 bases lying between them. The CDR3 sequence is CASSAQPRTADTQYF. CDR3 coding DNA: TGTGCCAGCAGCGCGCAACCCCGCACAGCAGATACGCAGTATTTT.

This sequence joins TRBV5-1 and TRBJ2-3; 11 nucleotides line up with TRBD2. Trimming at V came to 0 bases and at J to 2 bases, leaving 8 bases not matched to a gene. CDR3 size: 18 residues. Looked up from germline, CDR1 is SGHRS and CDR2 is YFSETQ. The CDR3: CASSLVGETSGTTDTQYF. CDR3 nucleotides: TGCGCCAGCAGCTTGGTCGGGGAGACTAGCGGGACCACAGATACGCAGTATTTT.

The table lists this clone with a few counts. This chain joins TRBV3-1 (or the pseudogene TRBV3-2) and TRBJ2-1, with TRBD2 matching 7 bases. The length of the CDR3 is 17 residues. The V and J ends lost 2 bases and 0 bases, in that order; junction bases with no gene match: 7. CDR1 LGHDT and CDR2 YNNKEL come from the germline V gene (reference sequence). In DNA, the CDR3 is TGTGCCAGCAGCCAACTCGTGCGGGGGAGCTCCTACAATGAGCAGTTCTTC. Translating gives CASSQLVRGSSYNEQFF.

V gene TRBV30 combines with J gene TRBJ2-4, with D perhaps given as TRBD1 or TRBD2 (6 bases each). Germline V gene data show CDR1 as GTSNPN and CDR2 as SVGIG (reference sequence). Trimming cost V 5 bases and J 8 bases, with 25 bases left between them. CDR3 length: 16 residues. CDR3 sequence (DNA): TGTGCCTGGGGGGGCCGGTCGGCGCGGGGTTGGGACATTCAGTACTTC. Amino acids: CAWGGRSARGWDIQYF.

This clone showed up just once. This chain links TRBV19 with TRBJ2-1, with D unclear. V gave up 3 bases and J gave up 3 bases, with 15 bases separating them. Germline lookup yields CDR1 LNHDA and CDR2 SQIVND (reference sequence). The CDR3 runs 16 residues. This CDR3 reads CASSMNRYNFYNEQFF. The CDR3 nucleotides read TGTGCCAGTAGTATGAACAGATACAACTTCTACAATGAGCAGTTCTTC.

The J gene is TRBJ2-7, the V gene TRBV5-1; TRBD2 agrees at 9 bases. Germline trimming cut 3 bases from V and 2 bases from J; bases unmatched to any gene: 3. The germline gives CDR1 SGHRS, CDR2 YFSETQ. The length of the CDR3 is 14 residues. The CDR3 loop is CASSSTSGTYEQYF. The CDR3 DNA reads TGCGCCAGCAGCTCGACTAGCGGAACCTACGAGCAGTACTTC.

This clone has a handful of counts. The chain uses TRBV6-2 or TRBV6-3 and TRBJ2-7, with D possibly TRBD1 on 8 matching bases. Germline V CDR1 and CDR2: MNHEY, SVGEGT. Trimming cost V 2 bases and J 0 bases, with 14 bases left between them. This CDR3 spans 16 amino acids. DNA for the CDR3: TGTGCCAGCAGTTACCCACAGGGGGGGTTCTCCTACGAGCAGTACTTC. This sequence encodes CASSYPQGGFSYEQYF.

The gene calls are TRBV6-9 and TRBJ2-2; 9 positions agree with TRBD1. The CDR3 runs 16 residues. The V gene's germline CDR1 is MNHGY and CDR2 SVAAGI. The V gene end was trimmed by 4 bases and the J gene end by 4 bases; junction bases not matched to a gene: 7. The CDR3 loop is CASSSNTGGTTGELFF. The CDR3 DNA is TGTGCCAGCAGTTCCAACACAGGGGGCACCACCGGGGAGCTGTTTTTT.